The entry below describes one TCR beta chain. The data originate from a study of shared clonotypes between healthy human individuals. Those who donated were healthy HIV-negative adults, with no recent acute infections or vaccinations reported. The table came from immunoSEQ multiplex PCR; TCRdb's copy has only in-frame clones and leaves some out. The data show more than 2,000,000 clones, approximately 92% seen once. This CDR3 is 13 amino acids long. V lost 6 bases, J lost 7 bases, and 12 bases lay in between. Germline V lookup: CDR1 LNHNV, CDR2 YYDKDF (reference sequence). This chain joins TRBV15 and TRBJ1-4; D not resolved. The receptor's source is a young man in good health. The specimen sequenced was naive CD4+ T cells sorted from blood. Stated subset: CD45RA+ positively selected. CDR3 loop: CATRPRVTEKLFF. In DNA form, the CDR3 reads TGTGCCACCAGGCCGCGAGTAACTGAAAAACTGTTTTTT. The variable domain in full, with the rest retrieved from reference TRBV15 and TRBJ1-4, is DAMVIQNPRYQVTQFGKPVTLSCSQTLNHNVMYWYQQKSSQAPKLLFHYYDKDFNNEADTPDNFQSRRPNTSFCFLDIRSPGLGDTAMYLCATRPRVTEKLFFGSGTQLSVL.